This T cell receptor beta chain appears in the sequencing data of a study of blood T cell repertoires in COVID-19. TCRdb's table, derived via immunoSEQ multiplex PCR, lists solely in-frame clones and lacks some. The sample includes some 380,000 clones, nearly 90% seen only once; the top ten take around 1.9%. From germline, CDR1 is LNHDA and CDR2 SQIVND (reference sequence). The CDR3 consists of 17 residues. Trimming removed 5 bases from V and 5 bases from J; junction bases left unmatched: 10. Sample: PBMCs or T cells enriched from blood (not recorded which). This rearrangement joins TRBV19 to TRBJ2-2, with TRBD2 matching 11 bases. The sequence was obtained from a woman aged 40 to 50 with acute COVID-19. The CDR3 DNA reads as TGTGCCAGTAGTGCCTATAGCGGGGGGGCTAGGACCGGGGAGCTGTTTTTT. Protein sequence: CASSAYSGGARTGELFF.